This TCR beta chain is drawn from a study of blood T cell repertoires in COVID-19 (dated by TCRdb to about 2020). Looking at the study overall: For ImmuneRACE Cohort 3, a participant was defined as recovered based on two consecutive negative NP/OP PCR tests, clearance by a healthcare professional, or resolution of symptoms. Nearly every sample came with metadata listing a de-identified subject ID, COVID-19 status, age in years and sex. Where available, HLA class I and class II types were obtained from metadata supplied by the sample provider rather than from assay-based typing. The repertoires were made available in a free public database intended to serve as a resource for research on the immune response to SARS-CoV-2. Collaborator samples came from the United States, Italy and Spain and covered acute and convalescent phases of COVID-19. Subjects who had been exposed to COVID-19, were actively infected with it, or had recovered from it provided the deeply sampled blood TCRbeta repertoires that made up the dataset. The material from the prospective study consisted of cDNA or gDNA derived from T cells, B-cell-depleted T cells, or PBMCs. Samples were obtained from the ongoing ImmuneRACE study (first 160 participants) and from about 1,300 subjects provided by 6 global collaborators.

Worth noting for this clone: There is no known antigen for this receptor. One base away there is no much larger clone; base qualities are not given.

Participants in the prospective study were enrolled through a virtual design, were aged about 18 to 100 years, and lived in roughly 24 United States geographic areas. In the prospective study, participants were assigned to cohorts based on the clinical history participants reported in a screening survey and a study questionnaire. Mobile phlebotomists in the prospective study collected whole blood, serum and a nasopharyngeal or oropharyngeal swab from every participant. Additional blood draws and questionnaires over an approximately two-month period could optionally be provided by prospective study participants. Before DNA extraction, blood samples from the prospective study were shipped at room temperature or frozen. The immunoSEQ Assay, a bias-controlled multiplex PCR, was used to amplify TCRbeta CDR3 regions from genomic DNA. Regarding the original processing steps: Within the assay, amplification of reference gene primers was used to estimate how many nucleated cells each sample contained. To quantify the absolute abundance of each unique TCRbeta CDR3 rearrangement, sequence reads were collapsed and filtered. Productive Simpson clonality was computed per sample as the square root of Simpson's diversity index over productive rearrangements. TCRdb re-hosts the immuneACCESS table, in-frame sequences only. Its copies lack some clones; in the studies checked, an unresolved V gene accounts for under half of them, and the cause for the rest is not known. For V, J and clone size, that table is used; D and trimming come from the DNA. Here the sample has approximately 200,000 clones; about nine tenths occur a single time. The top ten hold 7% to 9% of the sample.

Reading the germline V gene gives CDR1 SGDLS and CDR2 YYNGEE. V drops 0 bases and J drops 2 bases, leaving 18 bases in between. The CDR3 starts with the cysteine, ends with the phenylalanine, and has 17 residues. Kept here is only the CDR3 DNA, which spans 51 bases and is read in frame from base 1. Study-level results and caveats: The amount of clinical and demographic metadata varied by source and participant and was provided uncurated.

Sequencing input: PBMCs or T cells enriched from blood (not recorded which). Here the chain combines TRBV9 and TRBJ2-7, and perhaps TRBD1 as D gene, on 7 matching bases. The origin of this receptor is a man between 25 and 39 years old in a cohort exposed to, infected with or recovered from COVID-19 (not recorded which). The DNA is TGTGCCAGCAGCGTAGCTAACCCCCAGGGGGGAGCCTACGAGCAGTACTTC. This translates into CASSVANPQGGAYEQYF.